This passage covers 18 T cell receptor beta chains from one sample sequenced in a study of regulatory T cells in long-lasting Graves disease. Regarding time point: persistent/refractory GD, antithyroid drugs over 5 years with positive TRAb. From RNA extracted from PBMCs, the TCR library was made. Arm-PCR of CDR3 regions with iRepertoire HTBI primers generated TCR beta libraries. TCRdb fed the multiplex PCR reads into MiXCR, producing one record per CDR3 protein. Here the sample spans some 370,000 distinct CDR3 sequences, roughly 20% being singletons. The sequences come from peripheral blood mononuclear cells (PBMCs), collected when the disease was refractory, from a patient treated with antithyroid drugs. These receptors were taken from a female donor with Graves disease.

This clonotype has just a few counts. The chain has TRBV6-1 and TRBJ1-5; D gene uncertain. V lost 6 bases, J lost 7 bases, and 16 bases lay in between. Germline V gives CDR1 MNHNS, CDR2 SASEGT. The length of the CDR3 is 14 residues. The CDR3 reads CASSQDNPHQPQHF. CDR3 nucleotides: TGTGCCAGCAGCCAAGACAACCCTCACCAGCCCCAGCATTTT.

This clonotype was seen only a few times. The chain uses TRBV7-9 and TRBJ2-5; a weak D match, TRBD2 (6 bases). V was clipped by 7 bases and J by 3 bases, with 12 bases between them. CDR1 is SEHNR and CDR2 is FQNEAQ in the germline V gene (reference sequence). The CDR3 consists of 13 residues. CDR3 DNA: TGTGCCAGCACCCGGTGGGGGGAAGAGACCCAGTACTTC. Translating it yields CASTRWGEETQYF. Using reference TRBV7-9 and TRBJ2-5 for the parts outside the CDR3, the full variable domain is DTGVSQNPRHKITKRGQNVTFRCDPISEHNRLYWYRQTLGQGPEFLTYFQNEAQLEKSRLLSDRFSAERPKGSFSTLEIQRTEQGDSAMYLCASTRWGEETQYFGPGTRLLVL.

This clonotype was detected ten times or more. V is TRBV2 and J is TRBJ1-5; D not certain. The CDR3 runs to 15 residues. Trimming cost V 2 bases and J 2 bases, with 10 bases left between them. Germline CDR1 and CDR2: SNHLY and FYNNEI. CDR3: CASSELRVRNQPQHF. The CDR3 DNA is TGTGCCAGCAGTGAATTAAGGGTGCGCAATCAGCCCCAGCATTTT.

This clonotype was observed many times. V is TRBV12-3 or TRBV12-4 and J is TRBJ2-2, with 7 bases aligning to TRBD2. The CDR3 length is 14 residues. Germline trimming cut 8 bases from V and 4 bases from J; bases unmatched to any gene: 7. The CDR3 reads CASRPGGGTGELFF. CDR3 bases: TGTGCCAGCCGCCCTGGGGGGGGCACCGGGGAGCTGTTTTTT.

This clonotype was detected ten times or more. V usage is TRBV7-9 and J usage is TRBJ2-6; D is uncertain. Trimming shortened V by 8 bases and J by 1 base, and 9 bases separated the two germline ends. This CDR3 is built from 14 residues. Germline values: CDR1 SEHNR, CDR2 FQNEAQ (reference sequence). CDR3 sequence: CASPRDSGANVLTF. DNA of the CDR3: TGTGCCAGCCCAAGGGATTCTGGGGCCAACGTCCTGACTTTC.

This clonotype was seen ten or more times. This chain uses TRBV12-3 or TRBV12-4 with TRBJ2-7, with a weak D call TRBD1 (5 bases). The CDR3 has 13 amino acids. Trimming removed 1 base at V and 4 bases at J, with 8 bases between. The CDR3 nucleotides are TGTGCCAGCAGTTTAGGGACACATTACGAGCAGTACTTC. Translated, it gives CASSLGTHYEQYF.

A word on this clonotype: A much larger clone sits a single nucleotide away, making a read error possible. V and J are TRBV6-5 and TRBJ2-7; 11 nucleotides align to TRBD2. Germline V gene sequence: CDR1 MNHEY, CDR2 SVGAGI. V was pared by 4 bases and J by 1 base, with 9 bases of the junction left unmatched. This CDR3 has 17 residues. The CDR3 sequence is CASSSSKGLAASYEQYF. CDR3 nucleotides: TGTGCCAGCAGTTCGTCCAAGGGACTAGCGGCTTCCTACGAGCAGTACTTC.

This clonotype was picked up many times. This sequence joins TRBV12-3 or TRBV12-4 and TRBJ1-1, with D unclear. The CDR3 is 14 residues long. Trimming stripped 3 bases from V and 4 bases from J, with 12 bases between. The CDR3 nucleotides read TGTGCCAGCAGTTTTTCCTCCATCGGCACTGAAGCTTTCTTT. It encodes CASSFSSIGTEAFF.

At least ten counts were recorded for this clonotype. The chain is built from TRBV7-2 and TRBJ1-1; 10 bases are a match to TRBD1. V shed 4 bases and J 0 bases; nucleotides not matched to a gene: 5. The CDR3 contains 16 residues. CDR1 is SGHTA, CDR2 FQGNSA, per germline. This CDR3 reads CASSSPDRGMNTEAFF. For the CDR3, the DNA is TGTGCCAGCAGCTCCCCGGACAGGGGGATGAACACTGAAGCTTTCTTT.

This clonotype was observed at least ten times. The genes are TRBV2 and TRBJ1-5; D perhaps matches TRBD1 (6 bases). Per the germline V gene, CDR1 is SNHLY and CDR2 is FYNNEI. This CDR3 has 14 residues. V lost 8 bases to trimming and J lost 5 bases, with 16 bases between them. CDR3 coding DNA: TGTGCCAGCCGAGGCCGGGGGCTTGATCAGCCCCAGCATTTT. It specifies CASRGRGLDQPQHF.

The V and J genes are TRBV20-1 and TRBJ2-7; TRBD1 agrees at 11 bases. This CDR3 comprises 17 residues. Germline lookup yields CDR1 DFQATT and CDR2 SNEGSKA (reference sequence). The ends lost 2 bases at V and 6 bases at J; junction bases unmatched: 15. The CDR3 here is CSARITKRTGGGGEQYF. CDR3 nucleotides: TGCAGTGCTAGAATTACTAAGAGGACAGGGGGCGGCGGCGAGCAGTACTTC.

About this clonotype: A read error is possible here, since a much larger clone lies one base away. The chain recombines TRBV27 with TRBJ1-2, with 7 bases identical to TRBD1. Per the germline V gene, CDR1 is MNHEY and CDR2 is SMNVEV (reference sequence). The CDR3 spans 15 residues. CDR3 protein: CASRRTGFVDYGYAF. The CDR3 nucleotides are TGTGCCAGCAGAAGGACAGGATTTGTGGACTATGGCTACGCCTTC.

CDR3 amino acids: CASTSSGTGELFF. DNA of the CDR3: TGTGCCAGCACCTCGTCGGGAACCGGGGAGCTGTTTTTT. The gene calls are TRBV28 and TRBJ2-2; the D gene is possibly TRBD2 (5 bases). V lost 7 bases, J lost 5 bases, and 11 bases lay in between. CDR1 MDHEN and CDR2 SYDVKM come from the germline V gene. The CDR3 has 13 amino acids.

This clonotype has a count of ten or more. J is TRBJ1-2 and V is TRBV10-3; 9 bases align to TRBD1. The germline CDR1 and CDR2 sequences are ENHRY and SYGVKD. The CDR3 has 16 residues. The junction had 12 bases not matched to a gene; V was cut back by 4 bases and J by 6 bases. CDR3 in amino acids: CAISAPTTGGSDGYTF. The CDR3 DNA is TGTGCCATCAGTGCCCCCACGACAGGGGGTAGCGATGGCTACACCTTC.

The chain has TRBV7-6 and TRBJ2-3; 7 nucleotides line up with TRBD2. The CDR3 loop spans 15 amino acids. V shed 8 bases, J shed 1 base, and the junction held 9 bases outside the gene matches. Germline assignment: CDR1 SGHVS and CDR2 FNYEAQ. DNA for the CDR3: TGTGCCAGCGGGGGAGGGCGGGAAGGCACAGATACGCAGTATTTT. This codes for CASGGGREGTDTQYF.

Concerning this clonotype: A read error is likely here: a far larger clone is one base away. This rearrangement joins TRBV12-3 or TRBV12-4 to TRBJ2-6, with D perhaps given as TRBD1 or TRBD2 (5 bases each). The CDR3 length is 15 residues. This CDR3 is CASSKRVTGANVLAF. The CDR3 bases are TGTGCCAGCAGTAAAAGGGTAACCGGGGCCAACGTCCTGGCTTTC.

This clonotype showed up just once. The rearrangement joins TRBV4-1 to TRBJ2-7; 7 bases are shared with TRBD2. The CDR3 sequence is 15 residues long. Unmatched junction bases numbered 5, after V lost 0 bases and J lost 3 bases. Germline V gene lookup returns CDR1 MGHRA and CDR2 YSYEKL. CDR3 sequence reads: CASSQDREGNYEQYF. CDR3 DNA sequence: TGCGCCAGCAGCCAAGATAGGGAGGGGAACTACGAGCAGTACTTC.

V gene TRBV4-3 combines with J gene TRBJ2-7; D is perhaps TRBD2 (5 bases). Germline assignment: CDR1 LGHNA and CDR2 YSLEER. The V gene lost 0 bases and the J gene lost 0 bases, with 6 bases spanning the gap. The CDR3 extends over 14 amino acids. DNA of the CDR3: TGCGCCAGCAGCCAAGATAGCGCCTCCTACGAGCAGTACTTC. Translation gives CASSQDSASYEQYF.